This T cell receptor beta chain is drawn from a study of early stage breast cancer tumors. Study information: Samples were sequenced at about 10-fold average coverage. Whole-study findings and limits: Bulk DNA sequencing of unsorted cells missed chain pairing and markers. Enriched TCRB sequences shared across patients were mostly commonly generated sequences.

Concerning this clone itself: Its antigen is still unknown.

Clones were sequenced by immunoSEQ multiplex PCR, and TCRdb holds only the in-frame ones, with some missing. In the table there are 25,000 to 35,000 clones, roughly 78% of which are singletons. Deletions cut 0 bases from V and 8 bases from J, with 10 bases between. Germline CDR1 MGHRA, CDR2 YSYEKL. The CDR3 consists of 13 residues. The source of this sequence is a person aged 55 to 75 with breast cancer. Sequences were obtained from blood. The chain recombines TRBV4-1 with TRBJ1-2; D not certain. The CDR3 reads CASSQEGIAGYTF. Here the CDR3 DNA reads TGCGCCAGCAGCCAAGAGGGCATAGCGGGCTACACCTTC.